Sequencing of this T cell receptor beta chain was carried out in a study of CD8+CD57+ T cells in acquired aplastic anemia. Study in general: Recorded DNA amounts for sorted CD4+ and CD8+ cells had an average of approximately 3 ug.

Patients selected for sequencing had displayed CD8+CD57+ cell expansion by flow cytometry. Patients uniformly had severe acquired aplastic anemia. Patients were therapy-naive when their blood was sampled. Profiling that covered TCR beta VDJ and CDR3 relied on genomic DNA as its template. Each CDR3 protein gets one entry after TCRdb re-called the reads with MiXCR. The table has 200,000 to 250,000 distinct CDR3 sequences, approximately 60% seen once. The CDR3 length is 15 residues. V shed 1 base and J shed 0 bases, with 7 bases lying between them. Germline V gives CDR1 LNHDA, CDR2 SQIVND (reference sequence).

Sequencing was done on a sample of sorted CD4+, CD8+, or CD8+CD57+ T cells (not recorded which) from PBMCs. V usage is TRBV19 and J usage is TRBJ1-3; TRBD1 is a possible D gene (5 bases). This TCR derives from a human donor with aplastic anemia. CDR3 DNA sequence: TGTGCCAGTAGTATAGCGGGGGGCTCTGGAAACACCATATATTTT. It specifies CASSIAGGSGNTIYF.